Listed below are T cell receptor beta chains from one sample, sequenced in a study of shared clonotypes between healthy human individuals. Clones were sequenced by immunoSEQ multiplex PCR, and TCRdb holds only the in-frame ones, with some missing. This sample carries around 700,000 clones, around 67% of them seen once, and the ten largest clones take 1.5% to 2%. Input material: memory CD4+ T cells sorted from blood. These receptors were taken from a woman younger than 45 in good health. Each CDR3 is given with its conserved first and last residue. Each record gives: CDR3 DNA, CDR3 protein, CDR3 length, V gene, clone size, D gene, J gene. A D gene is named only where the DNA matches it firmly. Clone size is shown for a subset of rows, as once, few, many or a class of expanded clone.

CDR3 DNA: TGTGCCAGCCACTTAGCGGGAGGGCGGCTCTCCACCACAGATACGCAGTATTTT
CDR3 protein: CASHLAGGRLSTTDTQYF
CDR3 length: 18
V gene: TRBV21-1
clone size: NA
D gene: NA
J gene: TRBJ2-3

CDR3 DNA: TGTGCCAGCACCTCGGAAGGGGCGAGGCGCACAGATACGCAGTATTTT
CDR3 protein: CASTSEGARRTDTQYF
CDR3 length: 16
V gene: TRBV9
clone size: NA
D gene: NA
J gene: TRBJ2-3

CDR3 DNA: TGTGCCAGCAGCTTCGGCGGGACAGGGGTTTACGAGCAGTACTTC
CDR3 protein: CASSFGGTGVYEQYF
CDR3 length: 15
V gene: TRBV7-3
clone size: few
D gene: TRBD1
J gene: TRBJ2-7

CDR3 DNA: TGTGCCAGCACCAACAGGGGGGTGACCGGGGAGCTGTTTTTT
CDR3 protein: CASTNRGVTGELFF
CDR3 length: 14
V gene: TRBV28
clone size: NA
D gene: TRBD1
J gene: TRBJ2-2

CDR3 DNA: TGTGCCAGCATGCCGACAGGGGGCCGGGAGACCCAGTACTTC
CDR3 protein: CASMPTGGRETQYF
CDR3 length: 14
V gene: TRBV28
clone size: few
D gene: TRBD1
J gene: TRBJ2-5

CDR3 DNA: TGTGCCAGCAGTTATAGAGACACCCAGAACACTGAAGCTTTCTTT
CDR3 protein: CASSYRDTQNTEAFF
CDR3 length: 15
V gene: TRBV6-5
clone size: NA
D gene: NA
J gene: TRBJ1-1

CDR3 DNA: TGCGCCAGCAGCCAAGTCCGTGGGGCTAGCGGGAGCCAGGAGCAGTTCTTC
CDR3 protein: CASSQVRGASGSQEQFF
CDR3 length: 17
V gene: TRBV4-1
clone size: NA
D gene: TRBD2
J gene: TRBJ2-1

CDR3 DNA: TGTGCCAGCAGGGGACTAGCGGGATTCTACGAGCAGTACTTC
CDR3 protein: CASRGLAGFYEQYF
CDR3 length: 14
V gene: TRBV28
clone size: NA
D gene: TRBD2
J gene: TRBJ2-7

CDR3 DNA: TGTGCCAGCAGTGCCGGACAGGATAATGGCTACACCTTC
CDR3 protein: CASSAGQDNGYTF
CDR3 length: 13
V gene: TRBV2
clone size: once
D gene: TRBD1
J gene: TRBJ1-2

CDR3 DNA: TGTGCCAGCTTTAACGCTGGGGCCAACGTCCTGACTTTC
CDR3 protein: CASFNAGANVLTF
CDR3 length: 13
V gene: TRBV2
clone size: NA
D gene: NA
J gene: TRBJ2-6

CDR3 DNA: TGTGCCAGCAGCCCGGGGCAAGGCAACGAGCAGTACTTC
CDR3 protein: CASSPGQGNEQYF
CDR3 length: 13
V gene: TRBV7-2
clone size: once
D gene: NA
J gene: TRBJ2-7

CDR3 DNA: TGTGCCAGCAGTTCCTACAGGGTAGATGGCTACACCTTC
CDR3 protein: CASSSYRVDGYTF
CDR3 length: 13
V gene: TRBV27
clone size: many
D gene: NA
J gene: TRBJ1-2

CDR3 DNA: TGTGCCAGCAGTTCGGTGGCGGAACGCGAGCAGTACTTC
CDR3 protein: CASSSVAEREQYF
CDR3 length: 13
V gene: TRBV6-1
clone size: NA
D gene: NA
J gene: TRBJ2-7

CDR3 DNA: TGTGCCAGCGGACTCGCCGGGACAGGAGCCGGGAATGAGCAGTTCTTC
CDR3 protein: CASGLAGTGAGNEQFF
CDR3 length: 16
V gene: TRBV27
clone size: NA
D gene: TRBD1
J gene: TRBJ2-1

CDR3 DNA: TGCGCCAGCAGCCAATTGCAAGGGTACGGGGCCAACGTCCTGACTTTC
CDR3 protein: CASSQLQGYGANVLTF
CDR3 length: 16
V gene: TRBV5-2
clone size: NA
D gene: NA
J gene: TRBJ2-6

CDR3 DNA: TGTGCCTGGAGTTCCCCGGGACAGGGGAAGTATGGCTACACCTTC
CDR3 protein: CAWSSPGQGKYGYTF
CDR3 length: 15
V gene: TRBV30
clone size: NA
D gene: TRBD1
J gene: TRBJ1-2

CDR3 DNA: TGCGCCAGCAGAACCCGACTAGCGGGTACCTACGAGCAGTACTTC
CDR3 protein: CASRTRLAGTYEQYF
CDR3 length: 15
V gene: TRBV4-1
clone size: NA
D gene: TRBD2
J gene: TRBJ2-7

CDR3 DNA: TGCGCCAGCAGCTTGGCTAGCGGGAGTAACGAGCAGTACTTC
CDR3 protein: CASSLASGSNEQYF
CDR3 length: 14
V gene: TRBV5-1
clone size: NA
D gene: TRBD2
J gene: TRBJ2-7

CDR3 DNA: TGTGCCAGCAGTCCTTATTCGGGTAGCAATCAGCCCCAGCATTTT
CDR3 protein: CASSPYSGSNQPQHF
CDR3 length: 15
V gene: TRBV6-1
clone size: few
D gene: NA
J gene: TRBJ1-5

CDR3 DNA: TGTGCCAGCAGTTACTCGACCGCGGGTAATGAAAAACTGTTTTTT
CDR3 protein: CASSYSTAGNEKLFF
CDR3 length: 15
V gene: TRBV6-5
clone size: NA
D gene: NA
J gene: TRBJ1-4

CDR3 DNA: TGTGCCAGCAGTGCACAGGTCTACGAGCAGTACTTC
CDR3 protein: CASSAQVYEQYF
CDR3 length: 12
V gene: TRBV6-1
clone size: NA
D gene: NA
J gene: TRBJ2-7

CDR3 DNA: TGCGCCAGCAGCCGCACAGGGGTTATTTCGCCCCAGCATTTT
CDR3 protein: CASSRTGVISPQHF
CDR3 length: 14
V gene: TRBV4-1
clone size: NA
D gene: TRBD1
J gene: TRBJ1-5

CDR3 DNA: TGTGCCAGCAGTGAAATTAGGAAGGGTCTAGCTTTCTTT
CDR3 protein: CASSEIRKGLAFF
CDR3 length: 13
V gene: TRBV6-1
clone size: NA
D gene: NA
J gene: TRBJ1-1

CDR3 DNA: TGTGCCTGGAGTATAGGGACAGGCACAGATACGCAGTATTTT
CDR3 protein: CAWSIGTGTDTQYF
CDR3 length: 14
V gene: TRBV30
clone size: NA
D gene: TRBD1
J gene: TRBJ2-3

CDR3 DNA: TGTGCCTGGAGTCTTAGGGGGGGCACAGGGGGCATTCAGTACTTC
CDR3 protein: CAWSLRGGTGGIQYF
CDR3 length: 15
V gene: TRBV30
clone size: once
D gene: NA
J gene: TRBJ2-4